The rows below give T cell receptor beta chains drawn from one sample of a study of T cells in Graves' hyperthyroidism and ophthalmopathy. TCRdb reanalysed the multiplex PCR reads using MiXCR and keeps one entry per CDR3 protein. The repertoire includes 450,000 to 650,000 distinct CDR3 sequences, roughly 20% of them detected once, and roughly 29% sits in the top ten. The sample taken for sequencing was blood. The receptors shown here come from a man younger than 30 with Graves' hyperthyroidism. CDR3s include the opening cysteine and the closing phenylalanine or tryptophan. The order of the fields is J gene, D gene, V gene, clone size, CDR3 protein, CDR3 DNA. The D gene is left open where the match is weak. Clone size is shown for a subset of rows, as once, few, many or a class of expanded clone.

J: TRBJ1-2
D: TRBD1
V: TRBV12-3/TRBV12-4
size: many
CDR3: CASSHKTGNGYTF
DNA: TGTGCCAGCAGTCACAAGACAGGGAATGGCTACACCTTC

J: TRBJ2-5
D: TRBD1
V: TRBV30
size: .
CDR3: CAYHHADRGLKETQYF
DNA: TGTGCCTACCATCACGCCGACAGGGGGCTAAAAGAGACCCAGTACTTC

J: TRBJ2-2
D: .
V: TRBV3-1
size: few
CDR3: CASSHVLELFF
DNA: TGTGCCAGCAGCCACGTCCTAGAGCTGTTTTTT

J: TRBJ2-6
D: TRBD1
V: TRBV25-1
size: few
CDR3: CATSGGRTGTGANVLTF
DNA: TGTGCCACTTCAGGGGGCAGGACAGGGACTGGGGCCAACGTCCTGACTTTC

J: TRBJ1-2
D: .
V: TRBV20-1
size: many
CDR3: CSARTGVYGYTF
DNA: TGCAGTGCTAGGACCGGAGTGTATGGCTACACCTTC

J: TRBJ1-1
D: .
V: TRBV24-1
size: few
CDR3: CATSDPRRGNTEAFF
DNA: TGTGCCACCAGTGACCCTCGCCGGGGGAACACTGAAGCTTTCTTT

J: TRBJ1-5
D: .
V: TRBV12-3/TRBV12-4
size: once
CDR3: CASTAQTGSGQPQHF
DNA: TGTGCCAGCACCGCACAGACAGGATCGGGTCAGCCCCAGCATTTT

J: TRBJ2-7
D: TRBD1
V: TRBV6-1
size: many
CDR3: CASNRQGAYEQYF
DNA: TGTGCCAGCAATAGACAGGGGGCCTACGAGCAGTACTTC

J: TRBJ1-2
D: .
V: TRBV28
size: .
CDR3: CASSVGGGPGYTF
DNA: TGTGCCAGCAGTGTTGGGGGTGGCCCTGGCTACACCTTC

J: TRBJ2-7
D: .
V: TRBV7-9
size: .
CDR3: CASSRTSVINDQYF
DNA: TGTGCCAGCAGTCGGACCAGCGTAATAAACGATCAGTACTTC

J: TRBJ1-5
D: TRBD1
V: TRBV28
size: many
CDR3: CASSTGGSLFQPQHF
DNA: TGTGCCAGCAGTACAGGGGGCTCTCTTTTCCAGCCCCAGCATTTT

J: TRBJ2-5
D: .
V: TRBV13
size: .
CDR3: CASRYSRGTMTQYF
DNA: TGTGCCAGCAGATACAGCCGGGGGACGATGACCCAGTACTTC

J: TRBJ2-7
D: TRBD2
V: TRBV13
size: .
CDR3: CASSTSSGSPYEQYF
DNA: TGTGCCAGCAGCACTAGTAGCGGGAGCCCCTACGAGCAGTACTTC

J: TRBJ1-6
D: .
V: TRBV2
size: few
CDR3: CASSEIRNTLHF
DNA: TGTGCCAGCAGTGAAATTCGGAACACCCTCCACTTT

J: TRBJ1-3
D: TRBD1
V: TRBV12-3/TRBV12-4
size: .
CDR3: CASSPGQGNTIYF
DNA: TGTGCCAGCAGTCCGGGACAGGGCAACACCATATATTTT

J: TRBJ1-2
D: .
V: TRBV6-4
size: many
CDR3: CASSDRRPSRRGDRYGYTF
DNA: TGTGCCAGCAGTGACCGCAGGCCTTCGAGAAGGGGGGATAGATATGGCTACACCTTC